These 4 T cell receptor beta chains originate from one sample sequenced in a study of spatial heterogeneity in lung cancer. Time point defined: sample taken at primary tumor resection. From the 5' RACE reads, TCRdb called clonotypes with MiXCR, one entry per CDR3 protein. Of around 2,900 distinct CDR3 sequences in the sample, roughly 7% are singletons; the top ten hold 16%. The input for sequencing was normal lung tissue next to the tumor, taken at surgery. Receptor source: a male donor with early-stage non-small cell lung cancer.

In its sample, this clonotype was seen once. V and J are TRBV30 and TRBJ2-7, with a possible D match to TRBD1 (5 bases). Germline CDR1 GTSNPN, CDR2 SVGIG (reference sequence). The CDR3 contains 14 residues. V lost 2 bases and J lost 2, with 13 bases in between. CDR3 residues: CAWSIRGKTYEQYF. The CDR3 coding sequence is TGTGCCTGGAGTATAAGGGGCAAAACCTACGAGCAGTACTTC.

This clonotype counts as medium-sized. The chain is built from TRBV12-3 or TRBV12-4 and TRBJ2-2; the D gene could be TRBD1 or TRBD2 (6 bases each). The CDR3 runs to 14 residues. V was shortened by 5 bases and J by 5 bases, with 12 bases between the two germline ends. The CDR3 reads CASSIRGPTGELFF. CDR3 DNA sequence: TGTGCCAGCAGTATCCGGGGGCCGACCGGGGAGCTGTTTTTT.

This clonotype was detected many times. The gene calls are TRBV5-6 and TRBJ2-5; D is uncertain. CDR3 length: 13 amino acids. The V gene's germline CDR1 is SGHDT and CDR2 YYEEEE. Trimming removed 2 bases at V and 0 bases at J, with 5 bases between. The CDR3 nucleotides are TGTGCCAGCAGCTTTGGACACCAAGAGACCCAGTACTTC. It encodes CASSFGHQETQYF.

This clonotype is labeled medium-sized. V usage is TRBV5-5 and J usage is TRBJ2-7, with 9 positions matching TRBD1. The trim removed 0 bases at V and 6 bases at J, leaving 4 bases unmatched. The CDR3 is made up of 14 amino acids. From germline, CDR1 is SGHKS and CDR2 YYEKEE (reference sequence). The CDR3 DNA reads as TGTGCCAGCAGCTTGGCCGGGGACAGGGCCGAGCAGTACTTC. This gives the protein CASSLAGDRAEQYF. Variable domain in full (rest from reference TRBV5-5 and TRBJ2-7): DAGVTQSPTHLIKTRGQQVTLRCSPISGHKSVSWYQQVLGQGPQFIFQYYEKEERGRGNFPDRFSARQFPNYSSELNVNALLLGDSALYLCASSLAGDRAEQYFGPGTRLTVT.